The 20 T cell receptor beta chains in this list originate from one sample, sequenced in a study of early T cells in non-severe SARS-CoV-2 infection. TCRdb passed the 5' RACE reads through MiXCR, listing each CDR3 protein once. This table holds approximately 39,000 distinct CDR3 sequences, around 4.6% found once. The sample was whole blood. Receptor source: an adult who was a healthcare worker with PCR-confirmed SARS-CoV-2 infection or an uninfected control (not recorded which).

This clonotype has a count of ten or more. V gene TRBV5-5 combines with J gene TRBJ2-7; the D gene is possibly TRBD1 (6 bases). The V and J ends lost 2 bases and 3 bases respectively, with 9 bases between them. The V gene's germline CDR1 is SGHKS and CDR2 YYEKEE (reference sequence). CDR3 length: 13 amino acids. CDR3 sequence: CASSLQGVYEQYF. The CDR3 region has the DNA TGTGCCAGCAGCTTACAGGGAGTCTACGAGCAGTACTTC. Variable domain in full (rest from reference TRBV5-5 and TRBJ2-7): DAGVTQSPTHLIKTRGQQVTLRCSPISGHKSVSWYQQVLGQGPQFIFQYYEKEERGRGNFPDRFSARQFPNYSSELNVNALLLGDSALYLCASSLQGVYEQYFGPGTRLTVT.

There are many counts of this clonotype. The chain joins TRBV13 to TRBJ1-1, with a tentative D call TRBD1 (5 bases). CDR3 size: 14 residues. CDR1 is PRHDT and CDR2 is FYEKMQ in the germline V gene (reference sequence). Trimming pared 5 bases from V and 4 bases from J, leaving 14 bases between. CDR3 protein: CASSITGGGTEAFF. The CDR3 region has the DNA TGTGCCAGCAGCATAACAGGAGGCGGCACTGAAGCTTTCTTT.

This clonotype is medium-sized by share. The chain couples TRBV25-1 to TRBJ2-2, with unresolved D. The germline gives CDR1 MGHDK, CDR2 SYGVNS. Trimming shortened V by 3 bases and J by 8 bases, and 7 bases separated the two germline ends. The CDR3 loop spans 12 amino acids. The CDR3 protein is CASSDSAGELFF. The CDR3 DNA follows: TGTGCCAGCAGTGACTCCGCGGGGGAGCTGTTTTTT.

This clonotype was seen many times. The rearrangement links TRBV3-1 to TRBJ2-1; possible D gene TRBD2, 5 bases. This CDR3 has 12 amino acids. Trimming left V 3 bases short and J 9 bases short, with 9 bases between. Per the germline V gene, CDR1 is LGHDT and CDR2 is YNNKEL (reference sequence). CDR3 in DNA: TGTGCCAGCAGCCAGGTAGCGTCTGAGCAGTTCTTC. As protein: CASSQVASEQFF.

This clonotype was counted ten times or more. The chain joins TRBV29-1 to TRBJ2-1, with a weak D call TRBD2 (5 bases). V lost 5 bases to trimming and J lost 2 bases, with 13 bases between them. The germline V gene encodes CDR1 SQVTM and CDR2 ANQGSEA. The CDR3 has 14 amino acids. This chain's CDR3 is CSVCWERTYNEQFF. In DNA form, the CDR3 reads TGCAGCGTTTGTTGGGAGAGGACCTACAATGAGCAGTTCTTC.

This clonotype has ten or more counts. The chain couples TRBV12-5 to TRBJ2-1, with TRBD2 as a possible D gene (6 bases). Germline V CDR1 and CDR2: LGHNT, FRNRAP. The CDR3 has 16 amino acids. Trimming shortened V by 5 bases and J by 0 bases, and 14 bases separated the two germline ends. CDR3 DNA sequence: TGTGCTAGTGGTCTCGGGGGTGCTAGCTCCTACAATGAGCAGTTCTTC. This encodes CASGLGGASSYNEQFF. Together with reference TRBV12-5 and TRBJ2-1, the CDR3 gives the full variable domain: DARVTQTPRHKVTEMGQEVTMRCQPILGHNTVFWYRQTMMQGLELLAYFRNRAPLDDSGMPKDRFSAEMPDATLATLKIQPSEPRDSAVYFCASGLGGASSYNEQFFGPGTRLTVL.

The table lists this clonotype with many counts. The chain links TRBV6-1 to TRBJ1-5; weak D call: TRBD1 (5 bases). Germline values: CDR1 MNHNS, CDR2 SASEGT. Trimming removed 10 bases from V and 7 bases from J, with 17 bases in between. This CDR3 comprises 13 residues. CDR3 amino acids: CATMGTVRQPQHF. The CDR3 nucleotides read TGTGCCACCATGGGGACGGTGCGACAGCCCCAGCATTTT.

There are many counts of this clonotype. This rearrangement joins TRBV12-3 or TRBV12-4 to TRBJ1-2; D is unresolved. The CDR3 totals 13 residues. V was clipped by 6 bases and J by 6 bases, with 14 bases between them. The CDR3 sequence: CASSQVQFNGYTF. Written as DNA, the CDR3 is TGTGCCAGCAGCCAAGTCCAGTTTAATGGCTACACCTTC.

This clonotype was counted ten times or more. The CDR3 DNA follows: TGTGCCAGCGTGTCGGGGGGCGGGTATATGAGCAATCAGCCCCAGCATTTT. Its protein is CASVSGGGYMSNQPQHF. This chain joins TRBV6-2 or TRBV6-3 and TRBJ1-5; TRBD1 might be the D (6 bases). This CDR3 spans 17 amino acids. Trimming left V 8 bases short and J 1 base short, with 21 bases between. Germline CDR1 is MNHEY and CDR2 is SVGEGT.

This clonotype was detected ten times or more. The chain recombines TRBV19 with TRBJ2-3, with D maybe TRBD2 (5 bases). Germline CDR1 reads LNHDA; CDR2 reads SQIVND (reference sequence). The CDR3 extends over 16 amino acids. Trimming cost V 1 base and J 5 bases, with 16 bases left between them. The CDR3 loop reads CASSIALRTRKDTQYF. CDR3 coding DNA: TGTGCCAGTAGTATAGCCCTAAGGACTCGGAAAGATACGCAGTATTTT.

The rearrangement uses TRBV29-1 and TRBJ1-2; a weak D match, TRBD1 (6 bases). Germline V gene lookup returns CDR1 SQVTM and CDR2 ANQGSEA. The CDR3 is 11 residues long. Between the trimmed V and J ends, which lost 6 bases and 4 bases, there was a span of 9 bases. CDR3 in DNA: TGCAGCGTCACAGGGTCCTATGGCTACACCTTC. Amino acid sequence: CSVTGSYGYTF.

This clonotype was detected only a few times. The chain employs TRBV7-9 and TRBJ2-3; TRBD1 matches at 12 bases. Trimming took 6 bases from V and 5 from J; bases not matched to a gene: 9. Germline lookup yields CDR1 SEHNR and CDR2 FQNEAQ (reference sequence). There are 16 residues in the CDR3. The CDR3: CASRKGTGGWKDTQYF. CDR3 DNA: TGTGCCAGCAGGAAAGGGACAGGGGGCTGGAAAGATACGCAGTATTTT.

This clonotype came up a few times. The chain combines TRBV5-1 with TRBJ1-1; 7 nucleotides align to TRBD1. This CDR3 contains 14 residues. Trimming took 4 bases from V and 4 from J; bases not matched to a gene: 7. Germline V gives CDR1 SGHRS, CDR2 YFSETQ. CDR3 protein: CASSQGNRGTEAFF. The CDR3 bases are TGCGCCAGCAGCCAGGGAAACAGGGGCACTGAAGCTTTCTTT.

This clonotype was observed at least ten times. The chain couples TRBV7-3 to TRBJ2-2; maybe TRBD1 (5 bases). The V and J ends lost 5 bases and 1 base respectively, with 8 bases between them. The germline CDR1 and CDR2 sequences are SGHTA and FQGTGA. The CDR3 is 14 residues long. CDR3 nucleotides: TGTGCCAGCAGCCCCACAGGGAACACCGGGGAGCTGTTTTTT. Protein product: CASSPTGNTGELFF.

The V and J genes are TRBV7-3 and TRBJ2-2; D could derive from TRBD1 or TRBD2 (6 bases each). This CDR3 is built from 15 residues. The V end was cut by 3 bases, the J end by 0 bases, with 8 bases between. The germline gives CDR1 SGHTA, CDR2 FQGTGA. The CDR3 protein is CASSLGGANTGELFF. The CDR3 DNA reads TGTGCCAGCAGCTTGGGGGGCGCGAACACCGGGGAGCTGTTTTTT.

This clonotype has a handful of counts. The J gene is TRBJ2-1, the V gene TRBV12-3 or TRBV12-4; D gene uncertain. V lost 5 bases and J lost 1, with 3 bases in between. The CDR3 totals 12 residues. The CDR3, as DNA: TGTGCCAGCAGTCATTCCTACAATGAGCAGTTCTTC. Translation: CASSHSYNEQFF.

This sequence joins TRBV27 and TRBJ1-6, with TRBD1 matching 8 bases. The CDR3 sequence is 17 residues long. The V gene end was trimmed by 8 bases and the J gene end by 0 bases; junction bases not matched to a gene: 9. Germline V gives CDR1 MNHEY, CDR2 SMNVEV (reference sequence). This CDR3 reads CASQRGQVSSYNSPLHF. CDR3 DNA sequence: TGTGCCAGCCAGAGGGGACAGGTCTCCTCCTATAATTCACCCCTCCACTTT.

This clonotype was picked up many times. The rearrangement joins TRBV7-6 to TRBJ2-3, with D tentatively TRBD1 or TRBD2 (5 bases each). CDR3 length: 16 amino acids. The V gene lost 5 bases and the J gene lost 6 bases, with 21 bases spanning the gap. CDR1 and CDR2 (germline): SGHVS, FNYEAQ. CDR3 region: CASSPSSSLGEDTQYF. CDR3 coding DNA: TGTGCCAGCAGCCCCTCTTCTAGCCTGGGGGAGGATACGCAGTATTTT.

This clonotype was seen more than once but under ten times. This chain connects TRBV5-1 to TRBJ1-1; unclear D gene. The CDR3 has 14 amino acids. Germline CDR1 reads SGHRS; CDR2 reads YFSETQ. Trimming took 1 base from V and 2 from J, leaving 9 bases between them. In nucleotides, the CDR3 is TGCGCCAGCAGCTTGTCAGAAAAAAACACTGAAGCTTTCTTT. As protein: CASSLSEKNTEAFF. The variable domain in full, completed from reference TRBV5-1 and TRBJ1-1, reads KAGVTQTPRYLIKTRGQQVTLSCSPISGHRSVSWYQQTPGQGLQFLFEYFSETQRNKGNFPGRFSGRQFSNSRSEMNVSTLELGDSALYLCASSLSEKNTEAFFGQGTRLTVV.

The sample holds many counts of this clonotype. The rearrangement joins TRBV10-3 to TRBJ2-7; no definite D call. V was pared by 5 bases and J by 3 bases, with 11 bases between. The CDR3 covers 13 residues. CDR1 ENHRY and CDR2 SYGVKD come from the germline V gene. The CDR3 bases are TGTGCCATCAGTCAGGATAGCTTCTACGAGCAGTACTTC. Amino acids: CAISQDSFYEQYF.